The TCR beta chain under discussion was sequenced for a study of T cells expressing NK-cell markers. On this clonotype: Its antigen is not known.

CDR3 length equals 13 residues. In germline, CDR1 is SEHNR, CDR2 FQNEAQ (reference sequence). Template switching by 5'RACE with UMIs generated the TCR beta cDNA. From its re-call of the 5' RACE reads, TCRdb lists each CDR3 protein once, without DNA. The sample includes 200,000 to 300,000 distinct CDR3 sequences. General study results and limits: It remained uncertain whether the expanded NKG2C+ T cell clones were specific for HCMV antigens. The study found these clonotypes also leading the CD3+CD56-NKG2C+ fraction in a few donors. A range of roughly 1.0-8% of CD8+ T cells consisted of dominant NKG2C+ clonotypes in several donors.

Sequenced input: blood T cells: a sorted CD56 or NKG2C T cell subset, CD4+ or CD8+ T cells, or bulk PBMC T cells (not recorded which). The TCR was taken from a man between 18 and 29 years old in good health. This rearrangement joins TRBV7-9 to TRBJ2-1; the D call from TCRdb, TRBD1, cannot be confirmed without DNA. CDR3 sequence reads: CASSLVTGGEQFF.